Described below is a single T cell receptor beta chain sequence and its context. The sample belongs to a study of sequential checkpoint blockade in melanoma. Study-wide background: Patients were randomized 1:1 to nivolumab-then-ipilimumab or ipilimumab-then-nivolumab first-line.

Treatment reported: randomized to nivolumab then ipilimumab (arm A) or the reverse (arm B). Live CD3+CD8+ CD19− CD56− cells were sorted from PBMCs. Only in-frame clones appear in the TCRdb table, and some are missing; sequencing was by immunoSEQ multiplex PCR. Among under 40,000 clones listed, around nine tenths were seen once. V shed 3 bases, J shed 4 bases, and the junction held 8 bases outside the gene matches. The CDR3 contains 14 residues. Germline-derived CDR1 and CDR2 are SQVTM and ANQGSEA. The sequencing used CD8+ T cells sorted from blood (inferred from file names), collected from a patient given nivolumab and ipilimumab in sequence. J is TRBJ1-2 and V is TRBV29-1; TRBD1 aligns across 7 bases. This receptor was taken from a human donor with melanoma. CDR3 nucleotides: TGCAGCGTTGACCCTGCAGGGGGAGGCTATGGCTACACCTTC. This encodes CSVDPAGGGYGYTF. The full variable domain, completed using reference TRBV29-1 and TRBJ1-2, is SAVISQKPSRDICQRGTSLTIQCQVDSQVTMMFWYRQQPGQSLTLIATANQGSEATYESGFVIDKFPISRPNLTFSTLTVSNMSPEDSSIYLCSVDPAGGGYGYTFGSGTRLTVV.